Listed below are T cell receptor beta chains from one sample, sequenced in a study of circulating CD8 cells and anti-PD-1 response in melanoma. MiXCR, run by TCRdb on the reads, gives a single entry per CDR3 protein. The sample records fewer than 400 distinct CDR3 sequences, 4.5% to 5.5% being singletons. The sequenced sample was CD8+ T cells from PBMCs, obtained at baseline or after one month of anti-PD-1 therapy (not recorded which). The receptors were sampled from a human donor with melanoma. Both conserved end residues are part of each CDR3. The D gene is left open where the match is weak. Not all rows give a size; the values are once, few, many and, for expanded clones, a class.

V gene	clone size	D gene	J gene	CDR3 DNA	CDR3 protein
TRBV20-1	medium-sized	TRBD2	TRBJ2-3	TGCAGTGCTAGAGCCATCGGACTAGCGATAGATACGCAGTATTTT	CSARAIGLAIDTQYF
TRBV19	large	NA	TRBJ1-1	TGTGCCAGTAGTATCTCGAGTAACACTGAAGCTTTCTTT	CASSISSNTEAFF
TRBV20-1	large	NA	TRBJ2-7	TGCAGTGCCAGGGATACAGGGTCTTGGTACGAGCAGTACTTC	CSARDTGSWYEQYF
TRBV7-3	NA	NA	TRBJ2-3	TGTGCCAGCAGCTTGGTTGGGAGCACAGATACGCAGTATTTT	CASSLVGSTDTQYF
TRBV20-1	large	TRBD1	TRBJ2-7	TGCAGTGCTAGAGACTTCGGACAGGGCTCAGTCTACGAGCAGTACTTC	CSARDFGQGSVYEQYF
TRBV4-3	large	TRBD1	TRBJ2-3	TGCGCCAGCAGCCAAGAGACAGGGTCAGATACGCAGTATTTT	CASSQETGSDTQYF
TRBV7-3	large	NA	TRBJ2-3	TGTGCCAGCAGTAACGGGGGCACAGATACGCAGTATTTT	CASSNGGTDTQYF
TRBV2	large	TRBD2	TRBJ2-1	TGTGCCAGCTCGGGACTAGCGGTATACAATGAGCAGTTCTTC	CASSGLAVYNEQFF
TRBV29-1	large	NA	TRBJ2-1	TGCAGCGTTGGTGGGCAGGCTACTGAATATGAGCAGTTCTTC	CSVGGQATEYEQFF
TRBV2	NA	NA	TRBJ2-1	TGTGCCAGCAGTGTAGGGACCAGCGGAAGTTACAATGAGCAGTTCTTC	CASSVGTSGSYNEQFF
TRBV4-2	large	NA	TRBJ2-7	TGTGCCAGCAGCCAAGATAACGGGGGCTACGAGCAGTACTTC	CASSQDNGGYEQYF
TRBV19	large	TRBD2	TRBJ2-1	TGTGCCAGTACACGACTAGCGGGCCCCTACAATGAGCAGTTCTTC	CASTRLAGPYNEQFF
TRBV20-1	large	NA	TRBJ2-1	TGCAGTGCTAGAGCCTGGGGGATAGAGCAGTTCTTC	CSARAWGIEQFF
TRBV7-3	large	TRBD1	TRBJ2-7	TGTGCCAGCAGCTTGGGACAGCCCTACGAGCAGTACTTC	CASSLGQPYEQYF
TRBV4-1	once	NA	TRBJ2-2	TGCGCCAGCAGTGAGCTAAGCGGGCGGAGCACCGGGGAGCTGTTTTTT	CASSELSGRSTGELFF
TRBV29-1	large	NA	TRBJ2-7	TGCAGCGTTGAAGGGGCGTCGACGTCCTACGAGCAGTACTTC	CSVEGASTSYEQYF
TRBV11-2	large	NA	TRBJ2-7	TGTGCCAGCAGCCCGGGCCACGAGCAGTACTTC	CASSPGHEQYF
TRBV19	large	TRBD1	TRBJ2-7	TGTGCGATCAGCCCGGGACAGGGGTACGAGCAGTACTTC	CAISPGQGYEQYF
TRBV7-2	large	NA	TRBJ2-1	TGTGCCAGCAGCCCCATAACGGTAACCTACAATGAGCAGTTCTTC	CASSPITVTYNEQFF
TRBV12-3/TRBV12-4	large	NA	TRBJ1-1	TGTGCCAGCAGTCCCGGGGTCGAAAGGACTGAAGCTTTCTTT	CASSPGVERTEAFF
TRBV20-1	large	NA	TRBJ1-1	TGCAGTGCTAGAGGGCAGGGACACACTGAAGCTTTCTTT	CSARGQGHTEAFF
TRBV29-1	large	NA	TRBJ2-7	TGCAGCGCTGCCATAGGGCGGTACGAGCAGTACTTC	CSAAIGRYEQYF
TRBV24-1	large	NA	TRBJ2-2	TGTGCCACCAGTGACCGCGCGAACACCGGGGAGCTGTTTTTT	CATSDRANTGELFF
TRBV19	medium-sized	NA	TRBJ2-1	TGTGCCAGTAGTATAGGGGAGGTAGGGCCTTACAATGAGCAGTTCTTC	CASSIGEVGPYNEQFF
TRBV20-1	large	NA	TRBJ1-1	TGCAGTGCATTAGATTACGCCGGAACGAACACTGAAGCTTTCTTT	CSALDYAGTNTEAFF
TRBV24-1	large	NA	TRBJ2-1	TGTGCCACCAGTGACACAGGGTGGGAGCAGTTCTTC	CATSDTGWEQFF
TRBV9	large	NA	TRBJ1-1	TGTGCCAGCAGCGTTGAGGGAAGCGAAGCTTTCTTT	CASSVEGSEAFF
TRBV27	large	TRBD2	TRBJ2-4	TGTGCCAGCAGTCCGGCAGCGGGGGGGCCCAAAAACATTCAGTACTTC	CASSPAAGGPKNIQYF
TRBV2	large	NA	TRBJ2-1	TGTGCCAGCAGTCAAACGGGGTTCCCCGATGAGCAGTTCTTC	CASSQTGFPDEQFF
TRBV28	NA	TRBD1	TRBJ2-7	TGTGCCAGCAGTTTCCCTGAGGGGCAGGGGGCGAGTGGGCAGTACTTC	CASSFPEGQGASGQYF
TRBV19	NA	NA	TRBJ2-1	TGTGCCAGTTACAGGGGGGGGCCTAGCTCCTACAATGAGCAGTTCTTC	CASYRGGPSSYNEQFF
TRBV2	large	TRBD1	TRBJ2-7	TGTGCCAGCAGTGACGGGACAGGGGGCTACGAGCAGTACTTC	CASSDGTGGYEQYF
TRBV29-1	large	NA	TRBJ2-7	TGCAGCGTTGTCTGGACAGACTCCTACGAGCAGTACTTC	CSVVWTDSYEQYF
TRBV20-1	large	TRBD2	TRBJ2-1	TGCAGTGCTATCACCGGGACTAGTGGCTACAATGAGCAGTTCTTC	CSAITGTSGYNEQFF